The 10 T cell receptor beta chains below all came from one sample that was sequenced in a study of breast tumors, draining lymph nodes, adjacent tissues. One entry per CDR3 protein results from TCRdb running MiXCR on the multiplex PCR reads. Among approximately 300,000 distinct CDR3 sequences listed, around 31% were seen once. The lymph nodes were axillary draining lymph nodes from breast cancer patients. Sample: axillary lymph node tissue. The receptor source for this set is a female donor with breast cancer. Some clones in this sample may be carry-over from other donors' samples.

The V gene is TRBV20-1, the J gene TRBJ1-1; 11 bases map to TRBD1. Losses at the gene ends were 6 bases for V and 3 bases for J; bases not matched to a gene: 6. CDR3 length: 14 residues. Germline V gene sequence: CDR1 DFQATT, CDR2 SNEGSKA (reference sequence). In DNA, the CDR3 is TGCAGTGCGGGGGACAGGGGGACGGACACTGAAGCTTTCTTT. Translated, it gives CSAGDRGTDTEAFF.

The rearrangement uses TRBV3-1 and TRBJ2-1; 9 bases are a match to TRBD2. In germline, CDR1 is LGHDT, CDR2 YNNKEL (reference sequence). The V segment lost 1 base and the J segment 7 bases; nucleotides outside the gene matches: 8. The CDR3 loop spans 16 amino acids. CDR3 sequence reads: CASSQGLTSGLNEQFF. In DNA form, the CDR3 reads TGTGCCAGCAGCCAAGGTCTAACTAGCGGGCTGAATGAGCAGTTCTTC.

V and J are TRBV6-5 and TRBJ1-5; D possibly corresponds to TRBD1 (5 bases). This CDR3 comprises 14 residues. The V gene lost 4 bases and the J gene lost 9 bases, with 16 bases spanning the gap. Germline CDR1 MNHEY, CDR2 SVGAGI. The CDR3 here is CASSSAGTSGPQHF. CDR3 DNA sequence: TGTGCCAGCAGTTCCGCCGGGACTTCTGGGCCCCAGCATTTT.

This clonotype showed up many times. The chain links TRBV2 to TRBJ1-4, with D hard to call. Germline V gene lookup returns CDR1 SNHLY and CDR2 FYNNEI. The CDR3 runs to 12 residues. The ends were cut back, 6 bases at V and 7 bases at J, with 9 bases in the middle. The CDR3: CASSLSAEKLFF. CDR3 DNA sequence: TGTGCCAGCAGCTTAAGCGCTGAAAAACTGTTTTTT.

The table lists this clonotype with many counts. The rearrangement uses TRBV4-1 and TRBJ2-7; 8 bases fit TRBD2. The CDR3 consists of 17 residues. Germline trimming cut 1 base from V and 3 bases from J; bases unmatched to any gene: 11. Germline V gene sequence: CDR1 MGHRA, CDR2 YSYEKL. DNA of the CDR3: TGCGCCAGCAGCCAAGCTACCTTCGGAGCGGGAGACTACGAGCAGTACTTC. Translation: CASSQATFGAGDYEQYF.

The table lists this clonotype with a count of one. One base away lies a much larger clone, so this may be a sequencing read error. The chain recombines TRBV4-3 with TRBJ2-7, with D maybe TRBD1 (5 bases). Trimming removed 1 base from V and 3 bases from J, with 7 bases in between. Germline-derived CDR1 and CDR2 are LGHNA and YSLEER. The CDR3 covers 13 residues. CDR3 protein: CASSQGGNYEQYF. The CDR3 nucleotides are TGCGCCAGCAGCCAAGGGGGCAACTACGAGCAGTACTTC.

This clonotype came up a few times. The rearrangement links TRBV28 to TRBJ2-1; TRBD2 might be the D (5 bases). There are 16 residues in the CDR3. Between the trimmed V and J ends, which lost 5 bases and 8 bases, there was a span of 22 bases. The germline V gene encodes CDR1 MDHEN and CDR2 SYDVKM. The CDR3 DNA follows: TGTGCCAGCAGTACCCGGACTCCTAGGGCTTGGGATGAGCAGTTCTTC. Translation gives CASSTRTPRAWDEQFF.

This clonotype has a count of ten or more. The V call is TRBV25-1, the J call TRBJ2-2; 11 bases align to TRBD2. The CDR3 sequence is 15 residues long. V was clipped by 2 bases and J by 5 bases; unmatched bases: 1. CDR1 is MGHDK, CDR2 SYGVNS, per germline. CDR3 sequence: CASSELAGGTGELFF. DNA for the CDR3: TGTGCCAGCAGTGAACTAGCGGGAGGAACCGGGGAGCTGTTTTTT.

This chain joins TRBV30 and TRBJ2-1; no clear D. V lost 3 bases and J 5 bases, leaving 8 bases between the germline ends. The CDR3 has 12 amino acids. The V gene's germline CDR1 is GTSNPN and CDR2 SVGIG (reference sequence). This CDR3 is CAWSPGHNEQFF. In DNA, the CDR3 is TGTGCCTGGAGCCCCGGCCACAATGAGCAGTTCTTC.

The chain couples TRBV9 to TRBJ1-3; no clear D. This CDR3 comprises 13 residues. Per the germline V gene, CDR1 is SGDLS and CDR2 is YYNGEE. Trimming stripped 5 bases from V and 1 base from J, with 7 bases between. CDR3 amino acids: CASSDGSGNTIYF. For the CDR3, the DNA is TGTGCCAGCAGTGACGGGTCTGGAAACACCATATATTTT.